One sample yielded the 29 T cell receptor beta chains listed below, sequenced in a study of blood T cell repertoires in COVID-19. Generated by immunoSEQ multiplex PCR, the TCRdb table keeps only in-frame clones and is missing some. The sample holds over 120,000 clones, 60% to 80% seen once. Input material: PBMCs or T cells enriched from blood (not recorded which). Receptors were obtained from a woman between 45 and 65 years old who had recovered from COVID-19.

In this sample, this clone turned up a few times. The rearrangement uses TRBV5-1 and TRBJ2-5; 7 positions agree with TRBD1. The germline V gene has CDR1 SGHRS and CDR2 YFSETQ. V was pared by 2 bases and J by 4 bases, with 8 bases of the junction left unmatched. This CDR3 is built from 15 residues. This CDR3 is CASSFGQAAGETQYF. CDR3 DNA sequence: TGCGCCAGCAGCTTCGGACAGGCGGCGGGAGAGACCCAGTACTTC. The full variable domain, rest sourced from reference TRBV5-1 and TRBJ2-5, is KAGVTQTPRYLIKTRGQQVTLSCSPISGHRSVSWYQQTPGQGLQFLFEYFSETQRNKGNFPGRFSGRQFSNSRSEMNVSTLELGDSALYLCASSFGQAAGETQYFGPGTRLLVL.

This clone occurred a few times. The DNA of the CDR3 is TGTGCCAGCAGCCTTGGGGGGTCGGGACAGCCCCAGCATTTT. Its protein is CASSLGGSGQPQHF. V usage is TRBV6-5 and J usage is TRBJ1-5; D is perhaps TRBD1 (5 bases). V dropped 6 bases and J dropped 7 bases, with 16 bases sitting between them. The CDR3 length is 14 residues. Germline CDR1 MNHEY, CDR2 SVGAGI.

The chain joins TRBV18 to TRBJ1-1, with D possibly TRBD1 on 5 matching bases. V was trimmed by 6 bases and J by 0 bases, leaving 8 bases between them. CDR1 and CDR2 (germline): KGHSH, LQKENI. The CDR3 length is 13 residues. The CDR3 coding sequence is TGTGCCAGCTCGACAGCTATGAACACTGAAGCTTTCTTT. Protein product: CASSTAMNTEAFF. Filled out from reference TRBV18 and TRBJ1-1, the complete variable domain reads NAGVMQNPRHLVRRRGQEARLRCSPMKGHSHVYWYRQLPEEGLKFMVYLQKENIIDESGMPKERFSAEFPKEGPSILRIQQVVRGDSAAYFCASSTAMNTEAFFGQGTRLTVV.

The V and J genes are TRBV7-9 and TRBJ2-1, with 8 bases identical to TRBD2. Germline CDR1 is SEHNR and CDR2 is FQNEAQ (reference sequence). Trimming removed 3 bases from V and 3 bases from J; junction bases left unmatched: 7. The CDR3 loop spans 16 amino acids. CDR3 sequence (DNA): TGTGCCAGCAGCTTGGGAGTCGGGAGGGGCTACAATGAGCAGTTCTTC. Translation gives CASSLGVGRGYNEQFF.

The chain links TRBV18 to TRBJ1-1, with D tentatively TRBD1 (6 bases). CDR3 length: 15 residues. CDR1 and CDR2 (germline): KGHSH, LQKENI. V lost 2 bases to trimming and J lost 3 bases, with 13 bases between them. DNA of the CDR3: TGTGCCAGCTCACCAGGGACACCATCATACACTGAAGCTTTCTTT. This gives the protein CASSPGTPSYTEAFF.

CDR3 loop: CASTPGSGFYNEQFF. DNA of the CDR3: TGTGCCAGTACTCCGGGGAGCGGCTTTTACAATGAGCAGTTCTTC. This rearrangement joins TRBV19 to TRBJ2-1; the D gene is possibly TRBD2 (5 bases). The CDR3 runs to 15 residues. Trimming took 7 bases from V and 4 from J, leaving 17 bases between them. Germline CDR1 LNHDA, CDR2 SQIVND (reference sequence).

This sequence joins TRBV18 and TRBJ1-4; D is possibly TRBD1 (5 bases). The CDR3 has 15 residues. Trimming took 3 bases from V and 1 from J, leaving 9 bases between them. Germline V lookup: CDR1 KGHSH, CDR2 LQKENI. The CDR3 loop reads CASSPRGKTNEKLFF. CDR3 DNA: TGTGCCAGCTCACCTAGGGGCAAAACTAATGAAAAACTGTTTTTT.

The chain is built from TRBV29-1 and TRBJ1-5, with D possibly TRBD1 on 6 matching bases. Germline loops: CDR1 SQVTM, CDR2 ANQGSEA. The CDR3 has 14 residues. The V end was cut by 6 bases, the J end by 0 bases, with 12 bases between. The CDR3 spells CSVGGAGSNQPQHF. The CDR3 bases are TGCAGCGTGGGGGGGGCCGGTAGCAATCAGCCCCAGCATTTT.

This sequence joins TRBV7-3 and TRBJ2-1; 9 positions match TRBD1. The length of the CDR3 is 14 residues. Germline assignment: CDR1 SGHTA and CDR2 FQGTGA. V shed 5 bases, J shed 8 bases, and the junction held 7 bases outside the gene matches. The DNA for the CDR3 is TGTGCCAGCAGCCCCTGGGACAGGGAAGATGAGCAGTTCTTC. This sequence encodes CASSPWDREDEQFF. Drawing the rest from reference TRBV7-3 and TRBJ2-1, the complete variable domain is GAGVSQTPSNKVTEKGKYVELRCDPISGHTALYWYRQSLGQGPEFLIYFQGTGAADDSGLPNDRFFAVRPEGSVSTLKIQRTERGDSAVYLCASSPWDREDEQFFGPGTRLTVL.

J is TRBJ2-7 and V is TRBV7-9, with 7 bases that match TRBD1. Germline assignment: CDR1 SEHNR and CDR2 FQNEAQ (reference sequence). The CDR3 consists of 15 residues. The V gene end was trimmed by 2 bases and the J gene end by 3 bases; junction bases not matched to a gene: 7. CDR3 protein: CASSLYGTGVYEQYF. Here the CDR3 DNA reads TGTGCCAGCAGCTTATATGGCACAGGGGTCTACGAGCAGTACTTC.

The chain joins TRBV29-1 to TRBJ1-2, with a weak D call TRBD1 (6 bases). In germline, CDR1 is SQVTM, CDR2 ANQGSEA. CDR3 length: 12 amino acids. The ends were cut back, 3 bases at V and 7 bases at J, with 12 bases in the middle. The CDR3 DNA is TGCAGCGTTGACCTAGGGGACATTGGCTACACCTTC. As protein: CSVDLGDIGYTF.

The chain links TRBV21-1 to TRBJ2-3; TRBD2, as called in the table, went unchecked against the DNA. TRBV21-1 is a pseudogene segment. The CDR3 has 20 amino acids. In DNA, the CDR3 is TGTGCCAGCAGCAAAGGGCGTCCTAGCGGTGTGTCCTCCAACACAGATACGCAGTATTTT. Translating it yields CASSKGRPSGVSSNTDTQYF.

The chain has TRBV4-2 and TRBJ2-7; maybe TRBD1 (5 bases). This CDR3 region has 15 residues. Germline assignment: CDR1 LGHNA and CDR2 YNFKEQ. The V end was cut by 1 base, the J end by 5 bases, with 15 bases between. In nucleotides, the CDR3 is TGTGCCAGCAGCCAAGGCGTGGGGCAAGTTGACGAGCAGTACTTC. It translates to CASSQGVGQVDEQYF.

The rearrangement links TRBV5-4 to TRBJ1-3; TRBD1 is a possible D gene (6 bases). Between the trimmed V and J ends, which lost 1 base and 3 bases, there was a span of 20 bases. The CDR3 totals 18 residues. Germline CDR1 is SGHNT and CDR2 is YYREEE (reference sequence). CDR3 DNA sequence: TGTGCCAGCAGCTTGACCAGGGGTCTAAGCTCCGATGGAAACACCATATATTTT. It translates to CASSLTRGLSSDGNTIYF.

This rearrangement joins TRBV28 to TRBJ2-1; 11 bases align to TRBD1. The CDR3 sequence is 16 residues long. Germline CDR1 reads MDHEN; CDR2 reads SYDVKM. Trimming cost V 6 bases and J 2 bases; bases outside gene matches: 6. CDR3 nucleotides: TGTGCCAGCAGGGGACAGGGGGATGGAACCTACAATGAGCAGTTCTTC. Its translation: CASRGQGDGTYNEQFF.

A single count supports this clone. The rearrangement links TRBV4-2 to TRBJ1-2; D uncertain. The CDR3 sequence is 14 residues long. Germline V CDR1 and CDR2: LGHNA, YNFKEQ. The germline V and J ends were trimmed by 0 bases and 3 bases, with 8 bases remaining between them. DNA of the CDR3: TGTGCCAGCAGCCAAGATCTGGGAGACTATGGCTACACCTTC. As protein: CASSQDLGDYGYTF.

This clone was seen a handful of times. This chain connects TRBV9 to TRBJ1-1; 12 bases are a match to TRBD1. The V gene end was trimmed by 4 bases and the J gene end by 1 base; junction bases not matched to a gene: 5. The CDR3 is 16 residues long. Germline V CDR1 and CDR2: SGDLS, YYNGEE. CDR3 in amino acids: CASSPRDRGRNTEAFF. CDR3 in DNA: TGTGCCAGCAGCCCTCGGGACAGGGGGCGGAACACTGAAGCTTTCTTT.

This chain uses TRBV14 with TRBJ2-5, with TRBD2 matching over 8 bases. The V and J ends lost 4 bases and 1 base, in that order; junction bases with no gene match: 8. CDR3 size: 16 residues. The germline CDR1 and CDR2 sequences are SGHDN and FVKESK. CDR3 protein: CASSRRLAGPQETQYF. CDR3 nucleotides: TGTGCCAGCAGCCGTCGGCTAGCGGGCCCCCAAGAGACCCAGTACTTC.

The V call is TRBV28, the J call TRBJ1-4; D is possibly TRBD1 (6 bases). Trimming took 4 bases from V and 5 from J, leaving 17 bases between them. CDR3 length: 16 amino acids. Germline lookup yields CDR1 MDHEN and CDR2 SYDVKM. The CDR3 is CASSSADSLLNEKLFF. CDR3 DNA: TGTGCCAGCAGTTCCGCGGACAGCCTACTGAATGAAAAACTGTTTTTT.

DNA for the CDR3: TGTGCCAGCTCACTCCCGGGGACAAACCGGCCCTATGGCTACACCTTC. It encodes CASSLPGTNRPYGYTF. The gene calls are TRBV18 and TRBJ1-2, with a weak D call TRBD1 (6 bases). The germline V gene encodes CDR1 KGHSH and CDR2 LQKENI. The CDR3 spans 16 residues. Trimming took 4 bases from V and 4 from J, leaving 19 bases between them. Drawing the rest from reference TRBV18 and TRBJ1-2, the complete variable domain is NAGVMQNPRHLVRRRGQEARLRCSPMKGHSHVYWYRQLPEEGLKFMVYLQKENIIDESGMPKERFSAEFPKEGPSILRIQQVVRGDSAAYFCASSLPGTNRPYGYTFGSGTRLTVV.

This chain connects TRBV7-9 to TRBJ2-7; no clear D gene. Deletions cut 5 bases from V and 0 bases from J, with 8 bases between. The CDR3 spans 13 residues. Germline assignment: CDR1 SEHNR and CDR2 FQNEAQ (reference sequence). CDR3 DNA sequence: TGTGCCAGCAGCCCGAGATCCTCCTACGAGCAGTACTTC. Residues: CASSPRSSYEQYF.

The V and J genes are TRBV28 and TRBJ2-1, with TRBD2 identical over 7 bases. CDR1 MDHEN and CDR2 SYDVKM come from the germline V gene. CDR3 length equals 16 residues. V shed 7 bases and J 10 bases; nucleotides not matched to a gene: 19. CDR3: CASTLAASGPSAEQFF. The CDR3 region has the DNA TGTGCCAGCACCCTGGCGGCTAGCGGACCTTCTGCCGAGCAGTTCTTC.

DNA for the CDR3: TGTGCCAGTCCACTTTATCCCGCGGGTGGCTACACCTTC. Protein: CASPLYPAGGYTF. The chain recombines TRBV6-5 with TRBJ1-2; no clear D gene. The germline V and J ends were trimmed by 9 bases and 7 bases, with 18 bases remaining between them. The CDR3 spans 13 residues. Germline V gene lookup returns CDR1 MNHEY and CDR2 SVGAGI.

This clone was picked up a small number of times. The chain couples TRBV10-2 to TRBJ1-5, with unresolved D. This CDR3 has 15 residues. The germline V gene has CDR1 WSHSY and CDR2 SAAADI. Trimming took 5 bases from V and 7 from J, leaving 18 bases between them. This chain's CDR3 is CASSSRDYVGQPQHF. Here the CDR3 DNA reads TGCGCCAGCAGTTCCCGGGATTATGTCGGGCAGCCCCAGCATTTT.

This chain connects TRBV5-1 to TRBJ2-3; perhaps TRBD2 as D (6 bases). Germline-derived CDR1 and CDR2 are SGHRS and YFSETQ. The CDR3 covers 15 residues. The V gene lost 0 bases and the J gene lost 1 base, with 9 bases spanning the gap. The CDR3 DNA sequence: TGCGCCAGCAGCTTGGTGTCTAGCGGCACAGATACGCAGTATTTT. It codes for CASSLVSSGTDTQYF.

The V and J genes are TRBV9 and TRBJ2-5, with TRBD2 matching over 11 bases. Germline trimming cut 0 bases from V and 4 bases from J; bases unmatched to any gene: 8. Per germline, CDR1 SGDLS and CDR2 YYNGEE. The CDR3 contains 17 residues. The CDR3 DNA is TGTGCCAGCAGCGTAGGAACTAGCGGGGGATTGGGAGAGACCCAGTACTTC. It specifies CASSVGTSGGLGETQYF.

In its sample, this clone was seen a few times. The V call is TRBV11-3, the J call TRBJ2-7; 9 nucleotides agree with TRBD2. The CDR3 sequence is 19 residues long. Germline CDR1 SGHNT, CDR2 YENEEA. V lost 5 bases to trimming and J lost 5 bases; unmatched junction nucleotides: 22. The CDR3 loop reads CASSPRLVAWLSGSHEQYF. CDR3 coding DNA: TGTGCCAGCAGCCCTCGACTTGTAGCCTGGCTTAGCGGGAGCCACGAGCAGTACTTC.

The CDR3 DNA reads as TGTGCCAGCAGCTTAGGTCCAGGGGGTTACACAGATACGCAGTATTTT. Translating it yields CASSLGPGGYTDTQYF. This chain connects TRBV11-2 to TRBJ2-3; TRBD1 matches 7 bases. The junction had 6 bases not matched to a gene; V was cut back by 1 base and J by 2 bases. The CDR3 is 16 residues long. Germline CDR1 reads SGHAT; CDR2 reads FQNNGV. Drawing the rest from reference TRBV11-2 and TRBJ2-3, the complete variable domain is EAGVAQSPRYKIIEKRQSVAFWCNPISGHATLYWYQQILGQGPKLLIQFQNNGVVDDSQLPKDRFSAERLKGVDSTLKIQPAKLEDSAVYLCASSLGPGGYTDTQYFGPGTRLTVL.

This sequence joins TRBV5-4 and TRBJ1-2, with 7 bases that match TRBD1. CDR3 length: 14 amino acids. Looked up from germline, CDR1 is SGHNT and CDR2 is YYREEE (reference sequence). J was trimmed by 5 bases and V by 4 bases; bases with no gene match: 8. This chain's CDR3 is CASSVDRLGYGYTF. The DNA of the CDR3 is TGTGCCAGCAGCGTGGACAGGCTGGGGTATGGCTACACCTTC.